This TCR beta chain is drawn from a study of blood T cell repertoires in COVID-19. The germline V gene has CDR1 LGHNA and CDR2 YNFKEQ. This CDR3 has 17 amino acids. J gave up 5 bases and V 1 base, and 8 bases lay outside the gene matches. Data came from immunoSEQ multiplex PCR; TCRdb stores just in-frame clones and leaves some out. The profile covers roughly 200,000 clones, with 75% to 85% appearing a single time and 11% taken by the ten largest. This TCR came from a woman aged 40-49 years with COVID-19, enrolled during active disease. The specimen sequenced was peripheral blood. The chain has TRBV4-2 and TRBJ2-3, with TRBD2 matching over 11 bases. CDR3 DNA: TGTGCCAGCAGCCAAGTTCGGCTAGCGGGAGGAGGAGATACGCAGTATTTT. Translation gives CASSQVRLAGGGDTQYF.